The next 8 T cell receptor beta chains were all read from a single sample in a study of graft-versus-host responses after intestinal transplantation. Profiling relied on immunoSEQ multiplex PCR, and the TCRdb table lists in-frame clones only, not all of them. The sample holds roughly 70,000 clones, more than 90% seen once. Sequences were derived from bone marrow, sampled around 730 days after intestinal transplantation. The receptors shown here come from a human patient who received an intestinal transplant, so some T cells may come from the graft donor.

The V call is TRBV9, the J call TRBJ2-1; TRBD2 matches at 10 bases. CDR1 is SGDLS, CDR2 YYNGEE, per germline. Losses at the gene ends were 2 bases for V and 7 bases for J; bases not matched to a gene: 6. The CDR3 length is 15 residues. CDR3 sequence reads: CASSVLAGEGNEQFF. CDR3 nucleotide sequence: TGTGCCAGCAGCGTTCTAGCGGGGGAGGGGAATGAGCAGTTCTTC.

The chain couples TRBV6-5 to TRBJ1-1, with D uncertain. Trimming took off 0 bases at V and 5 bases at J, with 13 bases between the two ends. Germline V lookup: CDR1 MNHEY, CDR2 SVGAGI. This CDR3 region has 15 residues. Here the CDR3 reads CASSYSTKVGTEAFF. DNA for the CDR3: TGTGCCAGCAGTTACTCGACCAAGGTGGGGACTGAAGCTTTCTTT.

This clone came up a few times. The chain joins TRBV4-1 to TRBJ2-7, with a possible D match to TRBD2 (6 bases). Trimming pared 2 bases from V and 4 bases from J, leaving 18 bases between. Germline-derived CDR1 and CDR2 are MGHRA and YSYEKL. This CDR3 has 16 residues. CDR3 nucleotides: TGCGCCAGCAGCCAAACCACCGGTGGACGGGGGTACGAGCAGTACTTC. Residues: CASSQTTGGRGYEQYF.

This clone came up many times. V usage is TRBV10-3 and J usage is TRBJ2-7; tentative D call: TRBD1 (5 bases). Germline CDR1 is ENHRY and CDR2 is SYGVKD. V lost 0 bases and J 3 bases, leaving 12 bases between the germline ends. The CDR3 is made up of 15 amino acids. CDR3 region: CAISESKGDSYEQYF. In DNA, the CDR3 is TGTGCCATCAGTGAGTCGAAGGGCGACAGCTACGAGCAGTACTTC.

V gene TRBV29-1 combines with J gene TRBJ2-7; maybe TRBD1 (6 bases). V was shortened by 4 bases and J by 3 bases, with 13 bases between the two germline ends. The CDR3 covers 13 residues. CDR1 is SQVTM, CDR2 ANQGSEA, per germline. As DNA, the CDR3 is TGCAGCGTTGCATCCCCGACAGGCTACGAGCAGTACTTC. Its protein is CSVASPTGYEQYF.

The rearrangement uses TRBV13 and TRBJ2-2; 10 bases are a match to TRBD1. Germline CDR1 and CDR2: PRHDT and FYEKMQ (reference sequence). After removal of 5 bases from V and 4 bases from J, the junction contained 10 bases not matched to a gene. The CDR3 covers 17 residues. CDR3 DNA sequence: TGTGCCAGCAGCCCGGAGCCCCGGACAGGGGGCACCGGGGAGCTGTTTTTT. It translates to CASSPEPRTGGTGELFF.

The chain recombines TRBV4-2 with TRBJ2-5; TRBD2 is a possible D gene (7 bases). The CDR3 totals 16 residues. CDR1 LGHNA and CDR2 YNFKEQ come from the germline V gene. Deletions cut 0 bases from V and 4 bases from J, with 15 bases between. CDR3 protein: CASSQEGARGGETQYF. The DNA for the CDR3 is TGTGCCAGCAGCCAAGAGGGGGCAAGGGGGGGAGAGACCCAGTACTTC.

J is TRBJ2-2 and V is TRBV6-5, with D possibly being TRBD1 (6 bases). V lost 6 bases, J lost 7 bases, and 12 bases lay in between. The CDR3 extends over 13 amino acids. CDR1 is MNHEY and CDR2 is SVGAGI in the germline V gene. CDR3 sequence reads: CASSDTGHGELFF. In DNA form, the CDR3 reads TGTGCCAGCAGCGATACAGGGCACGGGGAGCTGTTTTTT.